The sequence of this TCR beta chain was determined in a study of control samples from healthy donors and cancer patients. The trim removed 5 bases at V and 3 bases at J, leaving 10 bases unmatched. The CDR3 is 16 amino acids. Germline CDR1 reads SGHTA; CDR2 reads FQGTGA. Clones were read by immunoSEQ multiplex PCR, and TCRdb kept only the in-frame ones, dropping some. Of 120,000 or so clones listed, roughly nine tenths were seen once; the top ten hold under 2%. The specimen was blood. The chain carries TRBV7-3 and TRBJ2-7; 10 bases line up with TRBD1. This sequence originates from a man aged 18 to 30 in good health. CDR3: CASSRTGTGEVYEQYF. CDR3 sequence (DNA): TGTGCCAGCAGCCGGACCGGGACAGGGGAAGTCTACGAGCAGTACTTC.